Listed here are 4 T cell receptor beta chains from one sample, sequenced in a study of OX40 agonist ivuxolimab in advanced cancers. The method was immunoSEQ multiplex PCR; TCRdb's version includes in-frame clones alone and lacks a portion of them. The sample records more than 55,000 clones, 89% being singletons. The source material was CD4+ or CD8+ T cells sorted from blood, sampled in a trial of the OX40 agonist ivuxolimab. The receptors originated from an adult with an advanced solid tumor such as melanoma, head and neck, liver or kidney cancer.

The chain is built from TRBV11-2 and TRBJ1-2; D remains unclear. The germline V gene has CDR1 SGHAT and CDR2 FQNNGV. The CDR3 totals 12 residues. The ends were cut back, 6 bases at V and 5 bases at J, with 10 bases in the middle. The CDR3 DNA follows: TGTGCCAGCAGGAGGACTGTTTATGGCTACACCTTC. Its protein product is CASRRTVYGYTF.

This clone was recorded a few times. The chain carries TRBV6-6 and TRBJ2-3, with 9 bases lining up with TRBD1. The V segment lost 4 bases and the J segment 4 bases; nucleotides outside the gene matches: 6. The V gene's germline CDR1 is MNHNY and CDR2 SVGAGI (reference sequence). CDR3 size: 15 residues. CDR3 sequence: CASSSGTGKADTQYF. The CDR3 nucleotides are TGTGCCAGCAGTTCCGGGACAGGGAAGGCAGATACGCAGTATTTT.

This clone was detected only a few times. The chain combines TRBV29-1 with TRBJ2-2; unclear D gene. The CDR3 covers 11 residues. The germline V gene encodes CDR1 SQVTM and CDR2 ANQGSEA. V lost 7 bases and J lost 6, with 9 bases in between. CDR3 residues: CSARNSGELFF. The CDR3 DNA is TGCAGCGCTCGTAATTCCGGGGAGCTGTTTTTT.

The chain employs TRBV6-6 and TRBJ1-1; the D gene is possibly TRBD1 (5 bases). V was shortened by 2 bases and J by 3 bases, with 7 bases between the two germline ends. The germline gives CDR1 MNHNY, CDR2 SVGAGI (reference sequence). The CDR3 runs 13 residues. CDR3 bases: TGTGCCAGCAGTTACACCAGGGACACTGAAGCTTTCTTT. Its protein product is CASSYTRDTEAFF.